Given below is one T cell receptor beta chain in context. The data stem from a study of technical replicates of blood from several donors. The CDR3 sequence is 15 residues long. Germline CDR1 is LGHNA and CDR2 is YSLEER. V dropped 0 bases and J dropped 7 bases, with 12 bases sitting between them. The repertoire was sequenced with immunoSEQ multiplex PCR; TCRdb's copy has only in-frame clones and lacks some. The sample contains 77,000 or so clones, approximately 92% of which appear only once. The chain joins TRBV4-3 to TRBJ1-4; D is uncertain. The sequence was obtained from a human donor in good health. Sequencing used T cells isolated from PBMCs. CDR3 DNA sequence: TGCGCCAGCAGCCAAGACGGAGTCCTCTTTGAAAAACTGTTTTTT. Amino acid sequence: CASSQDGVLFEKLFF.